This T cell receptor (beta chain) was identified in a study of blood T cell repertoires in COVID-19. The table came from immunoSEQ multiplex PCR; TCRdb's copy has only in-frame clones and leaves some out. The data contain about 220,000 clones, roughly 89% of them seen just once; the ten biggest clones take up just over 2.5%. This clone was recorded only once. This sequence was found in a woman under 40 with acute COVID-19. Material for sequencing was PBMCs or T cells enriched from blood (not recorded which).

Written as DNA, the CDR3 is TGTGCCAGCAGCTTAGTAGCGGGGTTGAATACGCAGTATTTT. Its protein product is CASSLVAGLNTQYF. V is TRBV7-9 and J is TRBJ2-3, with 8 positions matching TRBD2. J gave up 7 bases and V 1 base, and 4 bases lay outside the gene matches. Germline V gene lookup returns CDR1 SEHNR and CDR2 FQNEAQ (reference sequence). The CDR3 is made up of 14 amino acids.